Given below is one T cell receptor beta chain in context. The antigen is not known. This sample is part of a study of shared clonotypes between healthy human individuals. The assay was carried out at the deep level. The method was immunoSEQ multiplex PCR; TCRdb's version includes in-frame clones alone and lacks a portion of them. The repertoire holds some 2,500,000 clones, with over 85% as singletons. Overall study findings and caveats: Across a handful of donors, naive CD4 shared roughly 5%, naive CD8 3% to 3.5%, memory CD4 roughly 2.1%, memory CD8 over 0.3%.

Sequencing was carried out using naive CD4+ T cells from PBMCs. The subset: CD45RA+ positively selected. This receptor was identified in a man younger than 30 in good health. Some clones in this sample may be carry-over from other donors' samples.

As DNA, the CDR3 is TGTGCCTGGAGTGTCCTCGGGACAGACAGAATGAACACTGAAGCTTTCTTT. It yields the protein CAWSVLGTDRMNTEAFF. This chain connects TRBV30 to TRBJ1-1, with 7 positions matching TRBD1. Unmatched junction bases numbered 10, after V lost 0 bases and J lost 0 bases. Germline V gene data show CDR1 as GTSNPN and CDR2 as SVGIG (reference sequence). The CDR3 extends over 17 amino acids. Combining the CDR3 with reference TRBV30 and TRBJ1-1 gives the whole variable domain SQTIHQWPATLVQPVGSPLSLECTVEGTSNPNLYWYRQAAGRGLQLLFYSVGIGQISSEVPQNLSASRPQDRQFILSSKKLLLSDSGFYLCAWSVLGTDRMNTEAFFGQGTRLTVV.